This TCR beta chain stems from a study of T cell changes during pregnancy in multiple sclerosis. This CDR3 is 12 amino acids long. The germline CDR1 and CDR2 sequences are MNHEY and SVGAGI. V shed 7 bases and J shed 6 bases, with 12 bases lying between them. Method: immunoSEQ multiplex PCR; TCRdb's copy keeps in-frame clones and lacks some. The sample gives 14,000 to 15,000 clones, 70% to 90% of which show up once; under 20% is in the top ten. This chain connects TRBV6-5 to TRBJ1-2; D is perhaps TRBD1 (5 bases). This specimen was CD8+ T cells from peripheral blood mononuclear cells, taken in the first trimester of pregnancy. This sequence was found in a female donor with multiple sclerosis, enrolled in a pregnancy study. CDR3 sequence (DNA): TGTGCCAGCACCCCGGGGGGGGATGGCTACACCTTC. Amino acid sequence: CASTPGGDGYTF.